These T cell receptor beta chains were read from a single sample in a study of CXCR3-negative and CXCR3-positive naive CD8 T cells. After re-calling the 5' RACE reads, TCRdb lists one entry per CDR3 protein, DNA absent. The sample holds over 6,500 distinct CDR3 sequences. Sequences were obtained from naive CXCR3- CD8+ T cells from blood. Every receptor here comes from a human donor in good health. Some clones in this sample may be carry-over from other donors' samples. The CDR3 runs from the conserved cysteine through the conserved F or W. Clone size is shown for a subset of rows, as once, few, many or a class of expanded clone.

CDR3 protein: CASSPLAGTYNEQFF
clone size: medium-sized
J gene: TRBJ2-1
V gene: TRBV27
CDR3 length: 15

CDR3 protein: CASSLALAGGPYNEQFF
clone size: .
J gene: TRBJ2-1
V gene: TRBV5-1
CDR3 length: 17

CDR3 protein: CASSLVPAGELFF
clone size: .
J gene: TRBJ2-2
V gene: TRBV5-1
CDR3 length: 13

CDR3 protein: CASSLSASGSYEQYF
clone size: medium-sized
J gene: TRBJ2-7
V gene: TRBV27
CDR3 length: 15

CDR3 protein: CATSSAGSNEQFF
clone size: .
J gene: TRBJ2-1
V gene: TRBV15
CDR3 length: 13

CDR3 protein: CASSLRRGYEQYF
clone size: medium-sized
J gene: TRBJ2-7
V gene: TRBV27
CDR3 length: 13

CDR3 protein: CASESGPQPQHF
clone size: medium-sized
J gene: TRBJ1-5
V gene: TRBV6-1
CDR3 length: 12

CDR3 protein: CASSELGLAGMESVNEQFF
clone size: medium-sized
J gene: TRBJ2-1
V gene: TRBV2
CDR3 length: 19

CDR3 protein: CASRKAPRLDLIPGAFF
clone size: large
J gene: TRBJ1-1
V gene: TRBV27
CDR3 length: 17

CDR3 protein: CASSWTAANYGYTF
clone size: medium-sized
J gene: TRBJ1-2
V gene: TRBV6-6
CDR3 length: 14

CDR3 protein: CASSAGFLAYNEQFF
clone size: .
J gene: TRBJ2-1
V gene: TRBV2
CDR3 length: 15

CDR3 protein: CASSIWSGRQYNEQFF
clone size: .
J gene: TRBJ2-1
V gene: TRBV19
CDR3 length: 16

CDR3 protein: CAISEPGSNEQYF
clone size: .
J gene: TRBJ2-7
V gene: TRBV10-3
CDR3 length: 13

CDR3 protein: CASSPAASGEATGELFF
clone size: .
J gene: TRBJ2-2
V gene: TRBV3-1
CDR3 length: 17

CDR3 protein: CAIRGLAGSDTQYF
clone size: .
J gene: TRBJ2-3
V gene: TRBV10-3
CDR3 length: 14

CDR3 protein: CASSSTSSSYNEQFF
clone size: large
J gene: TRBJ2-1
V gene: TRBV7-6
CDR3 length: 15

CDR3 protein: CRIAVGLNTGELFF
clone size: .
J gene: TRBJ2-2
V gene: TRBV29-1
CDR3 length: 14

CDR3 protein: CASSKIGNHEQFF
clone size: medium-sized
J gene: TRBJ2-1
V gene: TRBV10-2
CDR3 length: 13

CDR3 protein: CASSPSEPIEAFF
clone size: .
J gene: TRBJ1-1
V gene: TRBV11-2
CDR3 length: 13

CDR3 protein: CASSSGLAVYNEQFF
clone size: .
J gene: TRBJ2-1
V gene: TRBV6-5
CDR3 length: 15

CDR3 protein: CSAVPGLAGDNEQFF
clone size: medium-sized
J gene: TRBJ2-1
V gene: TRBV20-1
CDR3 length: 15

CDR3 protein: CASSQASYTEAFF
clone size: .
J gene: TRBJ1-1
V gene: TRBV14
CDR3 length: 13

CDR3 protein: CASSTYTGPFYEQYF
clone size: medium-sized
J gene: TRBJ2-7
V gene: TRBV19
CDR3 length: 15

CDR3 protein: CASSEYLEGTEAFF
clone size: .
J gene: TRBJ1-1
V gene: TRBV2
CDR3 length: 14

CDR3 protein: CSVEGQGWTEAFF
clone size: .
J gene: TRBJ1-1
V gene: TRBV29-1
CDR3 length: 13

CDR3 protein: CASSEGSGTEAFF
clone size: medium-sized
J gene: TRBJ1-1
V gene: TRBV9
CDR3 length: 13

CDR3 protein: CASGRGLWSEQYF
clone size: .
J gene: TRBJ2-7
V gene: TRBV25-1
CDR3 length: 13

CDR3 protein: CASSQGVYGYTF
clone size: medium-sized
J gene: TRBJ1-2
V gene: TRBV4-1
CDR3 length: 12

CDR3 protein: CAIRRKDSSGSNEQYF
clone size: .
J gene: TRBJ2-7
V gene: TRBV10-3
CDR3 length: 16

CDR3 protein: CASSLGPNAGELFF
clone size: .
J gene: TRBJ2-2
V gene: TRBV11-2
CDR3 length: 14

CDR3 protein: CSARFSAAYEQYF
clone size: medium-sized
J gene: TRBJ2-7
V gene: TRBV20-1
CDR3 length: 13

CDR3 protein: CASSLVFGTNQPQHF
clone size: medium-sized
J gene: TRBJ1-5
V gene: TRBV3-1
CDR3 length: 15

CDR3 protein: CSVVRDGTGELFF
clone size: .
J gene: TRBJ2-2
V gene: TRBV29-1
CDR3 length: 13

CDR3 protein: CSVEDPRLNTEAFF
clone size: .
J gene: TRBJ1-1
V gene: TRBV29-1
CDR3 length: 14

CDR3 protein: CASSPGVALAFF
clone size: .
J gene: TRBJ1-1
V gene: TRBV28
CDR3 length: 12

CDR3 protein: CSVIRGEDTEAFF
clone size: .
J gene: TRBJ1-1
V gene: TRBV29-1
CDR3 length: 13

CDR3 protein: CASSQDLGDYLGQFF
clone size: .
J gene: TRBJ2-1
V gene: TRBV14
CDR3 length: 15

CDR3 protein: CASSQRGGSGYDYEQYF
clone size: medium-sized
J gene: TRBJ2-7
V gene: TRBV5-6
CDR3 length: 17

CDR3 protein: CASSLKYRGQETQYF
clone size: .
J gene: TRBJ2-5
V gene: TRBV28
CDR3 length: 15

CDR3 protein: CSAAPGAETQYF
clone size: .
J gene: TRBJ2-5
V gene: TRBV29-1
CDR3 length: 12

CDR3 protein: CASSQVVDPAYEQYF
clone size: medium-sized
J gene: TRBJ2-7
V gene: TRBV14
CDR3 length: 15

CDR3 protein: CASSFRTGISGPAGELFF
clone size: medium-sized
J gene: TRBJ2-2
V gene: TRBV12-3/TRBV12-4
CDR3 length: 18

CDR3 protein: CASSLVTSGSHEQYF
clone size: medium-sized
J gene: TRBJ2-7
V gene: TRBV4-1
CDR3 length: 15

CDR3 protein: CSVGGTGGYEQYF
clone size: .
J gene: TRBJ2-7
V gene: TRBV29-1
CDR3 length: 13

CDR3 protein: CASSLELAGAKNIQYF
clone size: medium-sized
J gene: TRBJ2-4
V gene: TRBV5-6
CDR3 length: 16

CDR3 protein: CSVNGLAGVTSEETQYF
clone size: medium-sized
J gene: TRBJ2-5
V gene: TRBV29-1
CDR3 length: 17

CDR3 protein: CSARDRSQNTEAFF
clone size: .
J gene: TRBJ1-1
V gene: TRBV20-1
CDR3 length: 14

CDR3 protein: CASSLALGGSGQFF
clone size: medium-sized
J gene: TRBJ2-1
V gene: TRBV7-6
CDR3 length: 14

CDR3 protein: CASSQVKVMVEAFF
clone size: .
J gene: TRBJ1-1
V gene: TRBV4-2
CDR3 length: 14

CDR3 protein: CASSDYPSTDTQYF
clone size: medium-sized
J gene: TRBJ2-3
V gene: TRBV6-5
CDR3 length: 14

CDR3 protein: CSVEGGDAAGEQYF
clone size: .
J gene: TRBJ2-7
V gene: TRBV29-1
CDR3 length: 14

CDR3 protein: CAIGGAGGLYFTDTQYF
clone size: medium-sized
J gene: TRBJ2-3
V gene: TRBV10-3
CDR3 length: 17

CDR3 protein: CASSHSIKGEQFF
clone size: .
J gene: TRBJ2-1
V gene: TRBV12-3/TRBV12-4
CDR3 length: 13

CDR3 protein: CSASRPGQATEAFF
clone size: .
J gene: TRBJ1-1
V gene: TRBV20-1
CDR3 length: 14

CDR3 protein: CSAERTSTETQYF
clone size: .
J gene: TRBJ2-5
V gene: TRBV20-1
CDR3 length: 13

CDR3 protein: CASSYEGASAYEQYF
clone size: .
J gene: TRBJ2-7
V gene: TRBV6-5
CDR3 length: 15

CDR3 protein: CSARDSGNEQFF
clone size: medium-sized
J gene: TRBJ2-1
V gene: TRBV20-1
CDR3 length: 12

CDR3 protein: CSVYIFGTEAFF
clone size: medium-sized
J gene: TRBJ1-1
V gene: TRBV29-1
CDR3 length: 12

CDR3 protein: CAITHPGAANTGELFF
clone size: medium-sized
J gene: TRBJ2-2
V gene: TRBV10-3
CDR3 length: 16

CDR3 protein: CASSLLREGGETQYF
clone size: .
J gene: TRBJ2-5
V gene: TRBV28
CDR3 length: 15